Below, one TCR beta chain is given with its context. These data originate in a study of T cell repertoires in aging, cancer and after chemotherapy. The CDR3 is made up of 15 amino acids. V lost 0 bases and J 1 base, leaving 9 bases between the germline ends. The germline CDR1 and CDR2 sequences are SGDLS and YYNGEE. Rearranged V-D-J TRB sequences were amplified with a mixed TRB-A/B primer pool. TCRdb passed the multiplex PCR reads through MiXCR, listing each CDR3 protein once. The sample has 2,000 to 2,500 distinct CDR3 sequences, around 24% seen once. TCR beta rearrangements were amplified from peripheral blood genomic DNA.

Sequencing was carried out using blood. This TCR was recovered from a human donor with a solid tumor. The V call is TRBV9, the J call TRBJ2-3, with D possibly TRBD2 on 6 matching bases. CDR3 residues: CASSVVPSGTDTQYF. In DNA, the CDR3 is TGTGCCAGCAGCGTAGTACCTAGCGGCACAGATACGCAGTATTTT.